A single sample gave rise to the 11 T cell receptor beta chains below, sequenced in a study of T cell clonality in common variable immunodeficiency. Sequencing was performed with immunoSEQ multiplex PCR; in TCRdb, only in-frame clones are kept and a portion is missing. This sample carries about 52,000 clones, none of them present only once. The specimen was peripheral blood mononuclear cells. The source of these receptors is a person aged 18-69 years in good health.

In regard to this clone: Read coverage stops 3 residues before the CDR3 terminus; the germline J gene supplies the remainder. The genes are TRBV7-9 and TRBJ2-3; tentative D call: TRBD2 (7 bases). Germline V gene sequence: CDR1 SEHNR, CDR2 FQNEAQ (reference sequence). CDR3 length: 14 amino acids. CDR3 bases read: TGTGCCAGCAGGAAACTAGCGCCAGGGGAGACG. This codes for CASRKLAPGET. The full-length CDR3 reads as CASRKLAPGETQYF.

This clone was seen many times. Coverage ceases 3 residues before the CDR3 finishes, and the germline J gene fills in the end. This chain uses TRBV4-1 with TRBJ1-5, with TRBD1 matching over 9 bases. V was clipped by 0 bases and J by 4 bases; unmatched bases: 4. The germline V gene has CDR1 MGHRA and CDR2 YSYEKL. This CDR3 comprises 16 residues. The CDR3 sequence is CASSQDGTGTNQPQHF. The part of the CDR3 DNA that was read is TGCGCCAGCAGCCAAGACGGGACAGGGACGAATCAGCCC.

At least ten counts were recorded for this clone. The part of the CDR3 DNA that was read is TGCAGTGCCATTTCCGGGACAGGGCAGGTTCAGCCC. This translates into CSAISGTGQVQP. The full CDR3 protein reads CSAISGTGQVQPQHF. This rearrangement joins TRBV20-1 to TRBJ1-5, with 9 bases that match TRBD1. The read ends 3 residues shy of where the CDR3 ends; the end is completed using the germline J gene. The CDR3 is 15 amino acids. Germline V lookup: CDR1 DFQATT, CDR2 SNEGSKA (reference sequence). The V and J ends lost 6 bases and 6 bases, in that order; junction bases with no gene match: 12.

Concerning this clone itself: A read error may produce the germline difference seen at one junction end. Read sequence stops 3 residues before the CDR3 end, and the germline J gene provides the missing end. Other DNA sequences in this specimen translate into the identical CDR3. The chain couples TRBV6-1 to TRBJ1-3; TRBD1 agrees at 7 bases. This CDR3 spans 15 amino acids. Germline assignment: CDR1 MNHNS and CDR2 SASEGT. The covered CDR3 bases are TGTGCCAGCAGTGTAGGGGGCAACTCTGGAAACACG. Amino acid sequence: CASSVGGNSGNT. The entire CDR3 protein is CASSVGGNSGNTIYF.

This clone was seen only a few times. The CDR3 end falls 3 residues outside the read, so it is completed with the germline J gene. V is TRBV5-1 and J is TRBJ2-5; 8 bases map to TRBD1. The CDR3 sequence is 15 residues long. The germline CDR1 and CDR2 sequences are SGHRS and YFSETQ. The covered CDR3 bases are TGCGCCAGCAGCTTGGGGCAGGGGGCTACAGATACC. This encodes CASSLGQGATDT. The whole CDR3 region reads CASSLGQGATDTQYF.

In its sample, this clone was seen many times. Read coverage stops 3 residues before the CDR3 terminus; the germline J gene supplies the remainder. The J gene is TRBJ1-1, the V gene TRBV30; no clear D gene. This CDR3 region has 12 residues. The germline CDR1 and CDR2 sequences are GTSNPN and SVGIG (reference sequence). V was shortened by 5 bases and J by 7 bases, with 14 bases between the two germline ends. This CDR3 is CAWGIEGFEAFF. The DNA read from the CDR3 is TGTGCCTGGGGTATTGAAGGCTTTGAA.

This clone occurred many times. The read terminates 3 residues ahead of where the CDR3 ends, so the germline J gene completes it. The genes are TRBV5-1 and TRBJ2-5, with 10 bases matching TRBD1. This CDR3 has 14 residues. Germline CDR1 and CDR2: SGHRS and YFSETQ. After removal of 6 bases from V and 5 bases from J, the junction contained 7 bases not matched to a gene. The CDR3 protein is CASKLTGGGETQYF. Partial CDR3 DNA: TGCGCCAGCAAGTTGACAGGGGGCGGGGAGACC.

This clone was seen at least ten times. Read sequence stops 3 residues before the CDR3 end, and the germline J gene provides the missing end. The genes are TRBV5-1 and TRBJ1-1, with 7 positions matching TRBD1. From germline, CDR1 is SGHRS and CDR2 YFSETQ. This CDR3 is 16 amino acids long. With 6 bases clipped from V and 2 bases from J, the junction kept 13 bases outside the gene matches. CDR3 region: CASTSDTGTANTEAFF. The part of the CDR3 DNA that was read is TGCGCCAGCACCTCAGACACCGGGACAGCAAACACTGAA.

This clone appeared many times. The DNA ends 3 residues before the CDR3 does, and the rest of the CDR3 is filled in from the germline J gene. The chain couples TRBV19 to TRBJ2-6, with D maybe TRBD1 (6 bases). Germline CDR1 and CDR2: LNHDA and SQIVND (reference sequence). Trimming left V 8 bases short and J 0 bases short, with 14 bases between. CDR3 length: 16 residues. The CDR3: CASGQFPISGANVLTF. The part of the CDR3 DNA that was read is TGTGCCAGTGGACAGTTTCCGATCTCTGGGGCCAACGTC.

In its sample, this clone was seen many times. The read gets to within 3 residues of the CDR3 end, and the germline J gene fills in the rest. The V and J genes are TRBV6-2 or TRBV6-3 and TRBJ1-1, with TRBD1 matching over 7 bases. CDR3 length equals 13 residues. Germline CDR1 and CDR2: MNHEY and SVGEGT. V dropped 6 bases and J dropped 2; count of bases not matched to a gene: 3. The sequenced part of the CDR3 DNA is TGTGCCAGCAGACAGGGGATTAACACTGAA. As protein: CASRQGINTE. The CDR3 in its entirety is CASRQGINTEAFF.

At least ten counts were recorded for this clone. The CDR3 end falls 3 residues outside the read, so it is completed with the germline J gene. Other DNA sequences in this specimen translate into the identical CDR3. V usage is TRBV20-1 and J usage is TRBJ2-1; D may correspond to TRBD1 or TRBD2 (5 bases each). The V end was cut by 3 bases, the J end by 9 bases, with 6 bases between. Germline V gives CDR1 DFQATT, CDR2 SNEGSKA (reference sequence). There are 10 residues in the CDR3. The sequenced part of the CDR3 DNA is TGCAGTGCTAGGAGGGGTGAG. This codes for CSARRGE. The entire CDR3 sequence reads CSARRGEQFF.